One sample yielded the 6 T cell receptor beta chains listed below, sequenced in a study of radiotherapy plus CTLA-4 blockade in lung cancer. Assay: immunoSEQ multiplex PCR; the TCRdb copy retains only in-frame clones and omits some. The sample contains around 70,000 clones, roughly 87% of which appear only once. The sample here was peripheral blood, taken from a patient treated with radiotherapy plus ipilimumab. These receptors all stem from a human donor with non-small cell lung cancer that progressed on radiotherapy plus ipilimumab.

The V call is TRBV6-6, the J call TRBJ2-1; D ambiguous. CDR1 and CDR2 from the germline V gene are MNHNY and SVGAGI (reference sequence). This CDR3 is 12 amino acids long. The V gene lost 6 bases and the J gene lost 3 bases, with 6 bases spanning the gap. CDR3 amino acids: CASSVDYNEQFF. The CDR3 nucleotides are TGTGCCAGCAGCGTAGACTACAATGAGCAGTTCTTC.

The chain links TRBV7-3 to TRBJ2-1; 10 bases match TRBD2. Trimming at V came to 5 bases and at J to 10 bases, leaving 14 bases not matched to a gene. Germline values: CDR1 SGHTA, CDR2 FQGTGA. This CDR3 comprises 16 residues. The chain's CDR3 is CASSLIKAGGVREQFF. Written as DNA, the CDR3 is TGTGCCAGCAGCCTGATTAAAGCGGGAGGGGTGAGGGAGCAGTTCTTC.

This clone was counted between two and nine times. The chain is built from TRBV2 and TRBJ2-3, with D uncertain. The CDR3 length is 12 residues. Trimming took 1 base from V and 3 from J, leaving 2 bases between them. CDR1 and CDR2 (germline): SNHLY, FYNNEI. The CDR3 is CASSEGTDTQYF. The CDR3 DNA reads as TGTGCCAGCAGTGAAGGAACAGATACGCAGTATTTT. The full variable domain, in which reference TRBV2 and TRBJ2-3 provide the parts outside the CDR3, is EPEVTQTPSHQVTQMGQEVILRCVPISNHLYFYWYRQILGQKVEFLVSFYNNEISEKSEIFDDQFSVERPDGSNFTLKIRSTKLEDSAMYFCASSEGTDTQYFGPGTRLTVL.

V gene TRBV11-3 combines with J gene TRBJ2-3; TRBD2 matches at 9 bases. The V segment lost 2 bases and the J segment 5 bases; nucleotides outside the gene matches: 8. In germline, CDR1 is SGHNT, CDR2 YENEEA. The CDR3 is 16 amino acids. Written as DNA, the CDR3 is TGTGCCAGCAGCTTATTAATAGCGGGAGTTCTAGATACGCAGTATTTT. Translated, it gives CASSLLIAGVLDTQYF.

This rearrangement joins TRBV5-8 to TRBJ1-6, with D perhaps TRBD1 (5 bases). CDR3 length equals 15 residues. CDR1 and CDR2 (germline): SGHTS, YDEGEE. V was shortened by 4 bases and J by 8 bases, with 16 bases between the two germline ends. CDR3 bases: TGTGCCAGCAGCCCTCCGGGGGAAAATTATTCACCCCTCCACTTT. This translates into CASSPPGENYSPLHF.

The chain couples TRBV10-1 to TRBJ2-7; 8 bases line up with TRBD1. The CDR3 runs to 13 residues. The germline V gene has CDR1 WNHNN and CDR2 SYGVQD (reference sequence). With 3 bases clipped from V and 3 bases from J, the junction kept 1 base outside the gene matches. CDR3 sequence: CASSDGQGYEQYF. The DNA for the CDR3 is TGCGCCAGCAGTGACGGACAGGGCTACGAGCAGTACTTC.